These 5 T cell receptor beta chains originate from one sample sequenced in a study of cytomegalovirus exposure and HLA in healthy donors. Use of 60 Vbeta and 13 Jbeta primers characterized the PCR. Assay: immunoSEQ multiplex PCR; the TCRdb copy retains only in-frame clones and omits some. The sample lists roughly 140,000 clones, over 75% seen once, with roughly 0.7% in the top ten. The sequencing input was PBMCs. The receptors stem from a male donor in good health and CMV-seronegative.

The chain combines TRBV19 with TRBJ2-3; 9 bases fit TRBD1. Per germline, CDR1 LNHDA and CDR2 SQIVND (reference sequence). The CDR3 loop spans 13 amino acids. The V gene end was trimmed by 5 bases and the J gene end by 6 bases; junction bases not matched to a gene: 3. The CDR3 is CASSFDRGDTQYF. The CDR3 region has the DNA TGTGCCAGTAGTTTCGACAGGGGGGATACGCAGTATTTT.

Concerning this clone itself: Lacking the conserved final phenylalanine or tryptophan, this CDR3 likely reflects a read error. The chain recombines TRBV9 with TRBJ1-1; TRBD1 might be the D (6 bases). V lost 3 bases and J lost 5, with 23 bases in between. The CDR3 is 17 residues long. Germline loops: CDR1 SGDLS, CDR2 YYNGEE. The CDR3 nucleotides are TGTGCCAGCAGCGCGCACAAACAGGGAGTGGTGGATACTGAAGCTTTCCTT. Residues: CASSAHKQGVVDTEAFL.

CDR3 protein: CASSPRTGPMNTEAFF. The CDR3 DNA reads as TGTGCCAGCAGCCCGAGGACAGGACCTATGAACACTGAAGCTTTCTTT. This chain links TRBV7-9 with TRBJ1-1, with 7 bases identical to TRBD1. Germline-derived CDR1 and CDR2 are SEHNR and FQNEAQ (reference sequence). The J segment lost 0 bases and the V segment lost 5 bases, leaving 9 bases of the junction unmatched. CDR3 length: 16 amino acids.

There are a few counts of this clone. The chain uses TRBV10-3 and TRBJ1-1; D is undetermined. Looked up from germline, CDR1 is ENHRY and CDR2 is SYGVKD. The CDR3 length is 14 residues. The ends were cut back, 3 bases at V and 0 bases at J, with 8 bases in the middle. The CDR3 loop reads CAISDLAMNTEAFF. As DNA, the CDR3 is TGTGCCATCAGTGATCTGGCAATGAACACTGAAGCTTTCTTT.

This clone showed up just once. This chain connects TRBV5-1 to TRBJ2-2, with a possible D match to TRBD2 (6 bases). CDR3 length: 17 amino acids. Germline V lookup: CDR1 SGHRS, CDR2 YFSETQ. With 1 base removed from V and 4 bases from J, the gap between germline ends came to 17 bases. Here the CDR3 DNA reads TGCGCCAGCAGCTTGTCGGGGTCGGGAGTGGGCACCGGGGAGCTGTTTTTT. The encoded protein is CASSLSGSGVGTGELFF. The full variable domain, with the rest looked up from reference TRBV5-1 and TRBJ2-2, is KAGVTQTPRYLIKTRGQQVTLSCSPISGHRSVSWYQQTPGQGLQFLFEYFSETQRNKGNFPGRFSGRQFSNSRSEMNVSTLELGDSALYLCASSLSGSGVGTGELFFGEGSRLTVL.